This T cell receptor beta chain was recovered during a study of T cells in tumors after PD-1 blockade. Whole-study context: No patient had prior checkpoint blockade, systemic immunosuppression, or radiotherapy within 4 weeks. Treatment was either pembrolizumab 200 mg every 3 weeks or cemiplimab 350 mg every 2 weeks. The study's findings and limits: Peripheral recruitment is suggested, as some novel exhausted tumor clones were in pre-treatment blood. Among squamous cell carcinoma expanded CD8+ clones, 50% of exhausted ones versus 25% to 35% of others were novel.

Method: immunoSEQ multiplex PCR; TCRdb's copy keeps in-frame clones and lacks some. Of 4,700 or so clones listed, 65% to 70% are singletons. Germline-derived CDR1 and CDR2 are SGDLS and YYNGEE. This CDR3 spans 12 amino acids. Trimming pared 3 bases from V and 9 bases from J, leaving 10 bases between. Comments on this clone: Its antigen remains unknown.

The genes are TRBV9 and TRBJ2-1; no clear D gene. Sequences were derived from tumor tissue, sampled before anti-PD-1 treatment. The TCR originated in a human donor with cutaneous squamous cell carcinoma. Written as DNA, the CDR3 is TGTGCCAGCAGCGGCGACCCGCCTGAGCAGTTCTTC. Amino acid sequence: CASSGDPPEQFF.